Presented here are 17 T cell receptor beta chains from one specimen sequenced in a study of molecular identifiers for immune sequencing clone quantification. TCRdb re-analysed the PCR reads in MiXCR, keeping a single row per CDR3 protein. The sample has 300,000 to 400,000 distinct CDR3 sequences, about 22% seen once. The sequenced sample was naive CD8+ T cells from blood, with Jurkat cell RNA spiked in. Subset reported: FACS-sorted CD8+CD4-CCR7+CD45RA+ naive T cells. The source is a human donor in good health. Some libraries in this study had Jurkat cell RNA spiked in.

This clonotype occurred many times. V usage is TRBV4-1 and J usage is TRBJ1-1, with D unresolved. This CDR3 is built from 15 residues. Germline lookup yields CDR1 MGHRA and CDR2 YSYEKL. V lost 1 base and J 1 base, leaving 10 bases between the germline ends. The CDR3 DNA follows: TGCGCCAGCAGCCAAGTCGGCAGAGAGAACACTGAAGCTTTCTTT. Its protein product is CASSQVGRENTEAFF.

In regard to this clonotype: This clone may be a read error of a much larger clone one base away. The rearrangement joins TRBV7-9 to TRBJ2-1; D may match TRBD1 or TRBD2 (5 bases each). Germline V CDR1 and CDR2: SEHNR, FQNEAQ (reference sequence). The CDR3 has 17 amino acids. The CDR3 sequence: CASSLEWQGSGYSEQFF. The CDR3 DNA is TGTGCCAGCAGCTTAGAGTGGCAGGGCAGCGGCTACAGTGAGCAGTTCTTC. The variable domain in full, completed from reference TRBV7-9 and TRBJ2-1, reads DTGVSQNPRHKITKRGQNVTFRCDPISEHNRLYWYRQTLGQGPEFLTYFQNEAQLEKSRLLSDRFSAERPKGSFSTLEIQRTEQGDSAMYLCASSLEWQGSGYSEQFFGPGTRLTVL.

At least ten counts were recorded for this clonotype. The rearrangement uses TRBV4-3 and TRBJ2-3; no reliable D call. CDR3 length: 13 residues. Trimming pared 1 base from V and 6 bases from J, leaving 8 bases between. Germline lookup yields CDR1 LGHNA and CDR2 YSLEER. CDR3 sequence reads: CASSQGRPDTQYF. The CDR3 DNA reads as TGCGCCAGCAGCCAAGGGCGGCCCGATACGCAGTATTTT.

Comments on this clonotype: Just one base apart from a much larger clone, this may be a read error. The CDR3 carries no conserved terminal phenylalanine or tryptophan, so it likely arises from a read error. The chain has TRBV5-1 and TRBJ2-7, with no clear D. The CDR3 has 11 amino acids. With 2 bases removed from V and 6 bases from J, the gap between germline ends came to 6 bases. Germline V lookup: CDR1 SGHRS, CDR2 YFSETQ. CDR3 nucleotides: TGCGCCAGCAGCTTTCGTTCCGAGCAGTACCTC. Its protein is CASSFRSEQYL.

About this clonotype: This may be a read error, as it is one base from a much larger clone. V and J are TRBV9 and TRBJ2-2; 9 bases are shared with TRBD2. The CDR3 contains 13 residues. Germline CDR1 is SGDLS and CDR2 is YYNGEE. CDR3 protein: CASGAGGGGELSF. The CDR3, as DNA: TGTGCCAGCGGAGCGGGAGGAGGCGGGGAGCTGTCTTTT.

This clonotype was found many times. The chain is built from TRBV7-9 and TRBJ1-5; D is undetermined. CDR1 SEHNR and CDR2 FQNEAQ come from the germline V gene (reference sequence). V was pared by 3 bases and J by 5 bases, with 20 bases between. The CDR3 contains 17 residues. CDR3 protein: CASSFYSGVSAYQPQHF. CDR3 DNA sequence: TGTGCCAGCAGCTTCTACTCAGGAGTTAGCGCCTATCAGCCCCAGCATTTT.

This clonotype was seen a few times. V gene TRBV27 combines with J gene TRBJ2-7; 9 nucleotides match TRBD2. CDR3 length: 13 residues. Losses at the gene ends were 5 bases for V and 5 bases for J; bases not matched to a gene: 4. Per the germline V gene, CDR1 is MNHEY and CDR2 is SMNVEV (reference sequence). In DNA form, the CDR3 reads TGTGCCAGCAGTAGCGGGGGGTTCGACGAGCAGTACTTC. Protein product: CASSSGGFDEQYF.

This clonotype was seen many times. This chain joins TRBV5-5 and TRBJ2-3, with D tentatively TRBD1 (8 bases). The CDR3 loop spans 16 amino acids. The ends were cut back, 4 bases at V and 2 bases at J, with 17 bases in the middle. From germline, CDR1 is SGHKS and CDR2 YYEKEE (reference sequence). Written as DNA, the CDR3 is TGTGCCAGCAGCCGGGGGGCAGGGGGCTTCACAGATACGCAGTATTTT. Its protein product is CASSRGAGGFTDTQYF.

On this clonotype itself: This may stem from a read error, because a much larger clone lies one nucleotide away. J is TRBJ2-7 and V is TRBV5-1, with 9 nucleotides matching TRBD2. CDR3 length: 15 amino acids. V lost 4 bases to trimming and J lost 4 bases; unmatched junction nucleotides: 9. Germline V gene lookup returns CDR1 SGHRS and CDR2 YFSETQ. The CDR3 loop is CASSPRASGEYEQYF. CDR3 sequence (DNA): TGCGCCAGCAGCCCGAGGGCTAGCGGGGAGTACGAGCAGTACTTC. Using reference TRBV5-1 and TRBJ2-7 for the parts outside the CDR3, the full variable domain is KAGVTQTPRYLIKTRGQQVTLSCSPISGHRSVSWYQQTPGQGLQFLFEYFSETQRNKGNFPGRFSGRQFSNSRSEMNVSTLELGDSALYLCASSPRASGEYEQYFGPGTRLTVT.

Many counts were recorded for this clonotype. The chain is built from TRBV9 and TRBJ1-5; D not certain. Germline-derived CDR1 and CDR2 are SGDLS and YYNGEE. Trimming cost V 4 bases and J 2 bases, with 13 bases left between them. The CDR3 covers 15 residues. This CDR3 reads CASSRASGGNQPQHF. The CDR3, as DNA: TGTGCCAGCAGCCGTGCTTCTGGGGGCAATCAGCCCCAGCATTTT.

This clonotype was observed a handful of times. The rearrangement uses TRBV4-2 and TRBJ2-1, with TRBD2 identical over 8 bases. Losses at the gene ends were 0 bases for V and 6 bases for J; bases not matched to a gene: 1. Germline CDR1 reads LGHNA; CDR2 reads YNFKEQ. This CDR3 spans 14 amino acids. CDR3 DNA: TGTGCCAGCAGCCAAGATGGGACTAGCAATGAGCAGTTCTTC. Protein sequence: CASSQDGTSNEQFF.

Details on this clonotype: It may be a read error: a sequence one base away is much more abundant. The J gene is TRBJ2-7, the V gene TRBV7-2; D call uncertain. Germline V gives CDR1 SGHTA, CDR2 FQGNSA. This CDR3 region has 13 residues. CDR3 sequence: CVSSKNSYYEQYF. CDR3 bases: TGTGTCAGCAGCAAAAACTCGTACTACGAGCAGTACTTC.

This clonotype was counted a single time. One base away lies a much larger clone, so this may be a sequencing read error. The chain couples TRBV7-9 to TRBJ1-1, with unresolved D. The length of the CDR3 is 13 residues. Trimming cost V 4 bases and J 6 bases, with 12 bases left between them. From germline, CDR1 is SEHNR and CDR2 FQNEAQ (reference sequence). CDR3 in DNA: TGTGCCAGCAGCTCAGACTTCGGCGCTGAAGCTTTCTTT. This translates into CASSSDFGAEAFF.

This clonotype showed up just a few times. The V gene is TRBV12-3 or TRBV12-4, the J gene TRBJ2-1, with 8 bases identical to TRBD1. The CDR3 is 19 amino acids. With 5 bases clipped from V and 0 bases from J, the junction kept 15 bases outside the gene matches. This chain's CDR3 is CASSPRGRRDSYSYNEQFF. CDR3 coding DNA: TGTGCCAGCAGTCCCAGGGGGCGAAGGGATAGTTACTCCTACAATGAGCAGTTCTTC.

This clonotype showed up many times. The chain employs TRBV27 and TRBJ1-5; 8 bases map to TRBD1. CDR3 length: 17 residues. The germline CDR1 and CDR2 sequences are MNHEY and SMNVEV (reference sequence). The J segment lost 5 bases and the V segment lost 2 bases, leaving 11 bases of the junction unmatched. Here the CDR3 reads CASSLTQGAGAHQPQHF. DNA of the CDR3: TGTGCCAGCAGTTTAACCCAGGGGGCGGGGGCCCATCAGCCCCAGCATTTT.

This clonotype was seen repeatedly, ten times or more. The J gene is TRBJ2-7, the V gene TRBV27, with D perhaps matching TRBD1 (5 bases). V gave up 2 bases and J gave up 2 bases, with 7 bases separating them. The CDR3 extends over 13 amino acids. Germline V CDR1 and CDR2: MNHEY, SMNVEV (reference sequence). CDR3 amino acids: CASSLQGTYEQYF. The CDR3 DNA follows: TGTGCCAGCAGTTTACAGGGTACCTACGAGCAGTACTTC.

J is TRBJ2-7 and V is TRBV27; 10 positions agree with TRBD2. V was clipped by 1 base and J by 6 bases; unmatched bases: 6. CDR3 size: 15 residues. CDR1 and CDR2 (germline): MNHEY, SMNVEV (reference sequence). CDR3 sequence: CASSLLSSGSSEQYF. The CDR3 DNA sequence: TGTGCCAGCAGTTTATTGTCTAGCGGGAGTTCCGAGCAGTACTTC.